Listed here are 13 T cell receptor beta chains from one sample, sequenced in a study of blood T cell repertoires in COVID-19. The table came from immunoSEQ multiplex PCR; TCRdb's copy has only in-frame clones and leaves some out. Here the sample spans about 41,000 clones, more than 75% being singletons. Material: peripheral blood. The receptor set was obtained from an elderly man with acute or convalescent COVID-19.

The chain is built from TRBV7-9 and TRBJ2-6; D perhaps matches TRBD1 (6 bases). In germline, CDR1 is SEHNR, CDR2 FQNEAQ (reference sequence). Trimming cost V 1 base and J 3 bases, with 10 bases left between them. CDR3 length equals 16 residues. CDR3 sequence: CASSLDGQLGANVLTF. The CDR3 nucleotides read TGTGCCAGCAGCTTAGATGGACAGCTTGGGGCCAACGTCCTGACTTTC.

The chain uses TRBV14 and TRBJ2-1; 12 bases map to TRBD2. With 4 bases clipped from V and 6 bases from J, the junction kept 4 bases outside the gene matches. This CDR3 region has 15 residues. CDR1 and CDR2 (germline): SGHDN, FVKESK. CDR3 DNA: TGTGCCAGCAGCCTGCTAGCGGGGGGGCGCAATGAGCAGTTCTTC. Translation gives CASSLLAGGRNEQFF.

The V call is TRBV6-6, the J call TRBJ2-2, with 8 bases that match TRBD1. J lost 3 bases, V lost 6 bases, and 3 bases had no gene match. Germline V CDR1 and CDR2: MNHNY, SVGAGI (reference sequence). This CDR3 region has 14 residues. The chain's CDR3 is CASRPDRDTGELFF. The CDR3 coding sequence is TGTGCCAGCAGACCGGACAGGGACACCGGGGAGCTGTTTTTT.

The CDR3 sequence: CASSGGTYEQYF. CDR3 bases: TGTGCCAGCTCGGGCGGGACCTACGAGCAGTACTTC. The rearrangement links TRBV5-6 to TRBJ2-7, with D perhaps TRBD2 (6 bases). Trimming stripped 7 bases from V and 2 bases from J, with 10 bases between. CDR1 is SGHDT, CDR2 YYEEEE, per germline. CDR3 size: 12 residues.

J is TRBJ1-1 and V is TRBV3-1 (or the pseudogene TRBV3-2); TRBD1 is a possible D gene (6 bases). V shed 2 bases and J shed 10 bases, with 14 bases lying between them. Per germline, CDR1 LGHDT and CDR2 YNNKEL (reference sequence). The CDR3 runs to 13 residues. This CDR3 is CASSQSEQGRAFF. The CDR3 nucleotides read TGTGCCAGCAGCCAATCGGAACAGGGTAGAGCTTTCTTT.

The V call is TRBV11-2, the J call TRBJ2-3, with D possibly TRBD2 on 6 matching bases. The germline gives CDR1 SGHAT, CDR2 FQNNGV. The CDR3 runs 14 residues. V lost 1 base, J lost 8 bases, and 13 bases lay in between. The CDR3 DNA reads as TGTGCCAGCAGCTTAGCTCTAGCGTCGAGTACGCAGTATTTT. Its protein product is CASSLALASSTQYF. Based on the CDR3 plus reference TRBV11-2 and TRBJ2-3, the full variable domain is EAGVAQSPRYKIIEKRQSVAFWCNPISGHATLYWYQQILGQGPKLLIQFQNNGVVDDSQLPKDRFSAERLKGVDSTLKIQPAKLEDSAVYLCASSLALASSTQYFGPGTRLTVL.

The chain carries TRBV5-1 and TRBJ2-1; TRBD2 agrees at 9 bases. V was pared by 0 bases and J by 5 bases, with 3 bases of the junction left unmatched. This CDR3 spans 15 amino acids. CDR1 is SGHRS and CDR2 is YFSETQ in the germline V gene. The CDR3: CASSLVGLADNEQFF. The CDR3 bases are TGCGCCAGCAGCTTGGTGGGACTAGCAGACAATGAGCAGTTCTTC.

This clone was counted once. This sequence joins TRBV10-3 and TRBJ1-2, with a weak D call TRBD1 (5 bases). Between the trimmed V and J ends, which lost 3 bases and 5 bases, there was a span of 10 bases. Germline V lookup: CDR1 ENHRY, CDR2 SYGVKD. This CDR3 contains 13 residues. The CDR3 region is CAISELGGYGYTF. The CDR3 DNA reads as TGTGCCATCAGTGAATTGGGGGGGTATGGCTACACCTTC.

This clone was counted once. The V gene is TRBV5-4, the J gene TRBJ1-3; D might be TRBD1 (5 bases). In germline, CDR1 is SGHNT, CDR2 YYREEE (reference sequence). Deletions cut 4 bases from V and 0 bases from J, with 14 bases between. This CDR3 spans 16 amino acids. The CDR3 here is CASSVGLLSSGNTIYF. DNA for the CDR3: TGTGCCAGCAGCGTGGGACTTCTGAGCTCTGGAAACACCATATATTTT.

The chain couples TRBV5-1 to TRBJ2-5, with TRBD2 as a possible D gene (6 bases). The CDR3 length is 16 residues. V was trimmed by 2 bases and J by 5 bases, leaving 19 bases between them. The V gene's germline CDR1 is SGHRS and CDR2 YFSETQ. The CDR3: CASSFGSGAVGETQYF. The CDR3 bases are TGCGCCAGCAGCTTTGGTAGCGGAGCGGTAGGGGAGACCCAGTACTTC.

This chain joins TRBV11-2 and TRBJ2-4, with 7 bases that match TRBD2. CDR1 SGHAT and CDR2 FQNNGV come from the germline V gene. This CDR3 comprises 18 residues. The V gene end was trimmed by 0 bases and the J gene end by 4 bases; junction bases not matched to a gene: 12. The CDR3 region has the DNA TGTGCCAGCAGCTTAGATATCCTTTCAGGGAGGGGAAAAAACATTCAGTACTTC. This translates into CASSLDILSGRGKNIQYF.

The chain links TRBV9 to TRBJ1-5; D is unresolved. The CDR3 totals 15 residues. Trimming shortened V by 0 bases and J by 0 bases, and 7 bases separated the two germline ends. The germline V gene encodes CDR1 SGDLS and CDR2 YYNGEE. The CDR3 sequence: CASSVGEISNQPQHF. The CDR3 bases are TGTGCCAGCAGCGTAGGAGAGATTAGCAATCAGCCCCAGCATTTT.

The sample holds one count of this clone. V gene TRBV10-3 combines with J gene TRBJ1-1; no reliable D call. The CDR3 extends over 14 amino acids. Germline values: CDR1 ENHRY, CDR2 SYGVKD. With 0 bases removed from V and 2 bases from J, the gap between germline ends came to 7 bases. In DNA, the CDR3 is TGTGCCATCAGTGAGTCGACTGATAACACTGAAGCTTTCTTT. Protein: CAISESTDNTEAFF.